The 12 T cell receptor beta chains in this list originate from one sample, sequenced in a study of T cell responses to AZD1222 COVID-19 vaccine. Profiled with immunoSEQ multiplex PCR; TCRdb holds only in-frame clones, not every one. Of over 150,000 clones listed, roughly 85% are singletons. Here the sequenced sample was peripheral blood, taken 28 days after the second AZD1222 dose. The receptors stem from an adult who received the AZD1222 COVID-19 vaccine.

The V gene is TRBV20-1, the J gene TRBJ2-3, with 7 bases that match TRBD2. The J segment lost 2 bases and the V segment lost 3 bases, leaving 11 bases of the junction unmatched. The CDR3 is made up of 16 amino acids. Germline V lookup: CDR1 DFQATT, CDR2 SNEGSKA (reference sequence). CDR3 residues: CSASSPGGGPTDTQYF. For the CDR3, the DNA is TGCAGTGCTAGTAGCCCTGGCGGGGGTCCCACAGATACGCAGTATTTT.

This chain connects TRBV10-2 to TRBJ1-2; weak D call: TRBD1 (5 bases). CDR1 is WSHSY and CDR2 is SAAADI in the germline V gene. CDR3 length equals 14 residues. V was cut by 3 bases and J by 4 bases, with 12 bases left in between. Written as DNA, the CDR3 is TGCGCCAGCAGTGATGGGGGGTTGAGCTATGGCTACACCTTC. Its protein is CASSDGGLSYGYTF.

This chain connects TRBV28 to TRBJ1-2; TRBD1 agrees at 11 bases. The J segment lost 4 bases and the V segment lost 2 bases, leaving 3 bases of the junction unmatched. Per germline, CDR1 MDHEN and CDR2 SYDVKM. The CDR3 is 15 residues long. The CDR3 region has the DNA TGTGCCAGCAGTTTAAGTGGGACAGGGGGCTATGGCTACACCTTC. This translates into CASSLSGTGGYGYTF.

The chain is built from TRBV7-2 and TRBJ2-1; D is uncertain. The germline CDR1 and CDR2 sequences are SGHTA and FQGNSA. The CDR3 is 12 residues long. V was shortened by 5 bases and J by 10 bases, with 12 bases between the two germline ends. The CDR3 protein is CASSLYIGEQFF. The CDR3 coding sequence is TGTGCCAGCAGCCTTTACATTGGGGAGCAGTTCTTC.

The CDR3 nucleotides read TGTGCCAGCAGCTTAGTCTCGTTAGCTATTGACGAGCAGTACTTC. Translation gives CASSLVSLAIDEQYF. The V call is TRBV7-9, the J call TRBJ2-7; D ambiguous. Germline loops: CDR1 SEHNR, CDR2 FQNEAQ (reference sequence). The V and J ends lost 1 base and 5 bases respectively, with 15 bases between them. The CDR3 contains 15 residues.

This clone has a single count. The CDR3 is CASSSGQTYEQYF. CDR3 coding DNA: TGTGCCAGCAGTTCTGGACAGACCTACGAGCAGTACTTC. The rearrangement links TRBV27 to TRBJ2-7; tentative D call: TRBD1 (6 bases). Trimming took 4 bases from V and 2 from J, leaving 9 bases between them. In germline, CDR1 is MNHEY, CDR2 SMNVEV (reference sequence). This CDR3 has 13 residues.

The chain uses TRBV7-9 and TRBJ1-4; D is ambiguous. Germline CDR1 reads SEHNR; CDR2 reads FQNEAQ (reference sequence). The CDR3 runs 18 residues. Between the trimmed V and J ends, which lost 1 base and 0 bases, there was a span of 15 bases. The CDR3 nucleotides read TGTGCCAGCAGCTTAGTCGCGGGTAGAGAGGCAACTAATGAAAAACTGTTTTTT. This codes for CASSLVAGREATNEKLFF.

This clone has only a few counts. CDR3 in DNA: TGTGCCAGCAGTTTACGGGCGGGAGAAAAACTGTTTTTT. Encoded protein: CASSLRAGEKLFF. The chain links TRBV12-3 or TRBV12-4 to TRBJ1-4; D not resolved. Trimming took off 2 bases at V and 8 bases at J, with 9 bases between the two ends. This CDR3 comprises 13 residues.

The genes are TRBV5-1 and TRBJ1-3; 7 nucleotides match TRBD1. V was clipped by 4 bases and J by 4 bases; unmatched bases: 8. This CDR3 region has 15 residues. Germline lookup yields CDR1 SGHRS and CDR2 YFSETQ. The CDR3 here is CASSGPTGTGNTIYF. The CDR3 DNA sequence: TGCGCCAGCAGCGGCCCGACAGGGACGGGAAACACCATATATTTT.

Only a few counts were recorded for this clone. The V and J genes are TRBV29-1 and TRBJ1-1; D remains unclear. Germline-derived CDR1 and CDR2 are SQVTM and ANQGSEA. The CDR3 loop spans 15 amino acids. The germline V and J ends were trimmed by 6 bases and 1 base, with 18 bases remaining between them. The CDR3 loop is CSVALRLERNTEAFF. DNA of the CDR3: TGCAGCGTCGCTCTTAGGTTAGAGCGGAACACTGAAGCTTTCTTT.

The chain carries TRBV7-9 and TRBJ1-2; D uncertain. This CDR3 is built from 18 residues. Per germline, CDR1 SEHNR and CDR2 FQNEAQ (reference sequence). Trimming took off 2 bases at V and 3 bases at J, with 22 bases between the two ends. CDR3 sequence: CASSLTVARRKIHYGYTF. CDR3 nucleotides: TGTGCCAGCAGCTTAACAGTTGCGAGGCGGAAAATTCACTATGGCTACACCTTC.

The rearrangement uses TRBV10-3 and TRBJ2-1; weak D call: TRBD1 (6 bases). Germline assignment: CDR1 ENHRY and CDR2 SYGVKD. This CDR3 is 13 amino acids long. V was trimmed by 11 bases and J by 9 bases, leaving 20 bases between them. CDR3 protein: CAVNPTGGLEQFF. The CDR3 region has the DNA TGTGCCGTCAACCCGACTGGGGGCCTTGAGCAGTTCTTC.